This T cell receptor beta chain comes out of a study of CD8 T cells in Susac syndrome. From blood CD8+ and CD4+ T cells, TCR beta sequences were generated. TEMRA cells were FACS-enriched, and CD8+ and CD4+ T cells were isolated negatively. With random hexamers, reverse transcription was performed on about 0.5 to 1 ug of RNA. With immunoSEQ multiplex PCR, TCR beta CDR3 was amplified across 54 Vbeta and 13 Jbeta. TCRdb reprocessed the immunoSEQ multiplex PCR reads via MiXCR and lists one record per CDR3 protein. The top ten clones hold about 0.22% of a sample with some 300,000 distinct CDR3 sequences, around 85% of them seen once. The germline V gene encodes CDR1 MNHEY and CDR2 SMNVEV (reference sequence). There are 13 residues in the CDR3. With 4 bases clipped from V and 6 bases from J, the junction kept 4 bases outside the gene matches.

The chain couples TRBV27 to TRBJ1-2; 8 positions agree with TRBD1. Sequencing was performed on CD8+ T cells from PBMCs. The receptor was derived from a human donor with multiple sclerosis. The CDR3 DNA follows: TGTGCCAGCAGTTCCCTGACAGGGGATGGCTACACCTTC. Translating gives CASSSLTGDGYTF.